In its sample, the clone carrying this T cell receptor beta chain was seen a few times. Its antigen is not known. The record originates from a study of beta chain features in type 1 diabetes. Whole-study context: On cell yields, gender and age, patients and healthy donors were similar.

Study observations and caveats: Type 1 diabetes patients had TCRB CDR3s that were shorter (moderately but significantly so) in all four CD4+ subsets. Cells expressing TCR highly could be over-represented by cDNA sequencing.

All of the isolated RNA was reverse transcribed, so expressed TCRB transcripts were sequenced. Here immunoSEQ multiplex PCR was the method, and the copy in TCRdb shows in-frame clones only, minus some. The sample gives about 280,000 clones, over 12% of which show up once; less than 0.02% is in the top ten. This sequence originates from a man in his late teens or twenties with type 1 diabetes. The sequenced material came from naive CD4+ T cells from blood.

The DNA for the CDR3 is TGCGCCAGCAGCCGAACTAGTGCGGGCGGCACCGGGGAGCTGTTTTTT. Amino acid sequence: CASSRTSAGGTGELFF. The chain is built from TRBV5-1 and TRBJ2-2; tentatively, D is TRBD2 (5 bases). Looked up from germline, CDR1 is SGHRS and CDR2 is YFSETQ. The CDR3 contains 16 residues. Trimming shortened V by 4 bases and J by 4 bases, and 17 bases separated the two germline ends.